These 15 T cell receptor beta chains share one sample of origin, sequenced in a study of lymphopenia after photon versus proton radiotherapy. Some clones are missing from TCRdb's copy, which holds only in-frame ones; the method was immunoSEQ multiplex PCR. The sample contains 150,000 to 200,000 clones, roughly nine tenths of which appear only once. The source was peripheral blood, collected from a patient treated with photon-based radiotherapy. These receptors were obtained from a man aged 50 to 60 with gastric cancer.

The chain carries TRBV21-1 and TRBJ1-1. TRBV21-1 is reported as a pseudogene. The CDR3 consists of 14 residues. The CDR3 here is CASSKTEEDTEAFF. For the CDR3, the DNA is TGTGCCAGCAGCAAAACGGAAGAGGACACTGAAGCTTTCTTT.

The V and J genes are TRBV28 and TRBJ1-1; 7 bases map to TRBD1. J gave up 0 bases and V 2 bases, and 6 bases lay outside the gene matches. Germline CDR1 and CDR2: MDHEN and SYDVKM. CDR3 length equals 16 residues. CDR3 nucleotide sequence: TGTGCCAGCAGTTTAGGTAGGGGGCAGGTGAACACTGAAGCTTTCTTT. Amino acids: CASSLGRGQVNTEAFF.

This chain joins TRBV19 and TRBJ2-7, with 10 bases lining up with TRBD2. CDR1 is LNHDA, CDR2 SQIVND, per germline (reference sequence). J lost 6 bases, V lost 4 bases, and 3 bases had no gene match. This CDR3 is 13 amino acids long. CDR3 bases: TGTGCCAGTAGTACGGGACTAGCGAGCGAGCAGTACTTC. This codes for CASSTGLASEQYF.

A single count supports this clone. The rearrangement links TRBV11-2 to TRBJ1-1; D unclear. Per the germline V gene, CDR1 is SGHAT and CDR2 is FQNNGV. Deletions cut 1 base from V and 1 base from J, with 4 bases between. This CDR3 has 13 residues. The CDR3 coding sequence is TGTGCCAGCAGCTTAGCACAGAACACTGAAGCTTTCTTT. It specifies CASSLAQNTEAFF.

This chain uses TRBV30 with TRBJ1-2; TRBD1 agrees at 7 bases. The V and J ends lost 2 bases and 6 bases, in that order; junction bases with no gene match: 6. The CDR3 runs 13 residues. The germline V gene encodes CDR1 GTSNPN and CDR2 SVGIG (reference sequence). The CDR3 loop is CAWSPSGTDGYTF. The CDR3 region has the DNA TGTGCCTGGAGTCCCTCCGGGACAGATGGCTACACCTTC.

The chain is built from TRBV9 and TRBJ1-3; D remains ambiguous. The germline gives CDR1 SGDLS, CDR2 YYNGEE. This CDR3 is 15 amino acids long. Trimming pared 0 bases from V and 1 base from J, leaving 8 bases between. The DNA of the CDR3 is TGTGCCAGCAGCGTAGGAGGAGGGTCTGGAAACACCATATATTTT. This sequence encodes CASSVGGGSGNTIYF. Drawing the rest from reference TRBV9 and TRBJ1-3, the complete variable domain is DSGVTQTPKHLITATGQRVTLRCSPRSGDLSVYWYQQSLDQGLQFLIQYYNGEERAKGNILERFSAQQFPDLHSELNLSSLELGDSALYFCASSVGGGSGNTIYFGEGSWLTVV.

The sample holds a few counts of this clone. The CDR3 DNA reads TGTGCCATCAGTGATGCTAGCTACGAGCAGTACTTC. Protein sequence: CAISDASYEQYF. V gene TRBV10-3 combines with J gene TRBJ2-7, with unresolved D. Germline assignment: CDR1 ENHRY and CDR2 SYGVKD. This CDR3 comprises 12 residues. Trimming removed 3 bases from V and 3 bases from J, with 6 bases in between.

The chain combines TRBV11-2 with TRBJ2-7; D could derive from TRBD1 or TRBD2 (6 bases each). The ends were cut back, 1 base at V and 0 bases at J, with 7 bases in the middle. The CDR3 runs to 14 residues. Germline V gene data show CDR1 as SGHAT and CDR2 as FQNNGV. CDR3 protein: CASSLGGASYEQYF. As DNA, the CDR3 is TGTGCCAGCAGCTTAGGGGGGGCCTCCTACGAGCAGTACTTC.

The V gene is TRBV9, the J gene TRBJ2-7; D remains ambiguous. This CDR3 is 14 amino acids long. Per germline, CDR1 SGDLS and CDR2 YYNGEE. The V and J ends lost 0 bases and 0 bases respectively, with 7 bases between them. This chain's CDR3 is CASSVGVSSYEQYF. CDR3 coding DNA: TGTGCCAGCAGCGTAGGAGTCTCCTCCTACGAGCAGTACTTC.

The chain is built from TRBV19 and TRBJ2-1; 8 bases line up with TRBD1. Germline assignment: CDR1 LNHDA and CDR2 SQIVND (reference sequence). J gave up 5 bases and V 5 bases, and 8 bases lay outside the gene matches. There are 15 residues in the CDR3. CDR3 nucleotide sequence: TGTGCCAGTAGTGCCGACAGGGGAAAAAACAATGAGCAGTTCTTC. It translates to CASSADRGKNNEQFF.

Concerning this clone: Other DNA sequences in this sample translate to the same CDR3. The V call is TRBV5-1, the J call TRBJ2-5; tentative D call: TRBD2 (5 bases). This CDR3 is 14 amino acids long. Trimming cost V 3 bases and J 2 bases, with 11 bases left between them. Germline CDR1 SGHRS, CDR2 YFSETQ. The CDR3: CASSSGSSQETQYF. CDR3 nucleotides: TGCGCCAGCAGCTCTGGGAGCAGTCAAGAGACCCAGTACTTC.

This rearrangement joins TRBV18 to TRBJ2-7; 10 nucleotides line up with TRBD2. Germline assignment: CDR1 KGHSH and CDR2 LQKENI. The CDR3 runs 15 residues. With V trimmed by 6 bases and J by 2 bases, 7 bases remained unmatched. Written as DNA, the CDR3 is TGTGCCAGCTCGCGGACTAGCGGAGAGGCCTACGAGCAGTACTTC. Amino acids: CASSRTSGEAYEQYF.

This clone was counted once. The gene calls are TRBV5-1 and TRBJ2-3; D ambiguous. Germline V gene sequence: CDR1 SGHRS, CDR2 YFSETQ. V was clipped by 4 bases and J by 0 bases, with 9 bases between them. This CDR3 contains 14 residues. The CDR3 is CASSSVASTDTQYF. The CDR3 nucleotides read TGCGCCAGCAGCAGCGTCGCTAGCACAGATACGCAGTATTTT. Filled out from reference TRBV5-1 and TRBJ2-3, the complete variable domain reads KAGVTQTPRYLIKTRGQQVTLSCSPISGHRSVSWYQQTPGQGLQFLFEYFSETQRNKGNFPGRFSGRQFSNSRSEMNVSTLELGDSALYLCASSSVASTDTQYFGPGTRLTVL.

The chain couples TRBV4-2 to TRBJ1-1; D not resolved. CDR3 length: 14 amino acids. The V gene's germline CDR1 is LGHNA and CDR2 YNFKEQ. V lost 1 base, J lost 1 base, and 7 bases lay in between. The CDR3 here is CASSQGGGNTEAFF. CDR3 nucleotide sequence: TGTGCCAGCAGCCAAGGGGGAGGGAACACTGAAGCTTTCTTT.

V gene TRBV9 combines with J gene TRBJ1-2; 7 bases are shared with TRBD1. This CDR3 has 14 residues. With V trimmed by 4 bases and J by 8 bases, 11 bases remained unmatched. Germline CDR1 reads SGDLS; CDR2 reads YYNGEE. CDR3: CASSPLDRAGGYTF. CDR3 DNA sequence: TGTGCCAGCAGCCCCCTCGACAGGGCGGGGGGCTACACCTTC.